This record concerns one T cell receptor beta chain sequence. The junction differs from germline at one of its ends, possibly a read error. This specimen belongs to a study of blood T cell repertoires in COVID-19. The wider study: The cDNA or gDNA used as material had been derived from T cells, B-cell-depleted T cells, or PBMCs.

Per the study methods: Amplification from reference gene primers served as the basis for estimated nucleated cell counts. Repertoires were generated with immunoSEQ multiplex PCR, while TCRdb's copy carries only in-frame clones and drops some. V and J calls and clone size are those listed in that table; D and trimming were worked out from the DNA. The profile shows fewer than 250,000 clones, about 91% of them singletons. The receptor's source is a woman between 50 and 59 years old with acute COVID-19. What was sequenced was PBMCs or T cells enriched from blood (not recorded which).

CDR3 DNA sequence: TGTGCTAGCAGCTCGGAGGCGGGTTCTGAAGCTTTCTTT. Protein: CASSSEAGSEAFF. The V gene is TRBV7-7, the J gene TRBJ1-1; D remains unclear. Germline-derived CDR1 and CDR2 are SSHAT and FNYEAQ (reference sequence). CDR3 size: 13 residues.